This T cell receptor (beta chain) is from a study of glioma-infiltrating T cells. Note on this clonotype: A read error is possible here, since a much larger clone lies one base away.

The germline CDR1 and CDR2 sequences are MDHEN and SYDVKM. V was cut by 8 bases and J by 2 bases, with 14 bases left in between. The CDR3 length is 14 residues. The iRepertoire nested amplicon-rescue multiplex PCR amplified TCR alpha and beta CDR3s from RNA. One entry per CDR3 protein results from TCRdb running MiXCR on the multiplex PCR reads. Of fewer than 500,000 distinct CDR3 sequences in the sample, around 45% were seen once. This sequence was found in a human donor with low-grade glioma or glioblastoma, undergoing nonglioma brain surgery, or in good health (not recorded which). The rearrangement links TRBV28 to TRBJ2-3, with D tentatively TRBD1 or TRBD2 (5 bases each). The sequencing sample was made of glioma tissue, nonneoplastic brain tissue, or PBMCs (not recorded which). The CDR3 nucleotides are TGTGCCAGCCTAAGGTGGGACCTCACAGATACGCAGTATTTT. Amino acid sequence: CASLRWDLTDTQYF.